This T cell receptor beta chain stems from a study of beta chain features in type 1 diabetes. About the research overall: Investigators examined 107,917,701 sorted cells across all samples. Study-wide findings and caveats: Insertions were fewer and deletions more numerous at VDJ junctions in type 1 diabetes patients. TCRB CDR3s from Type 1 diabetes patients were moderately but significantly shorter in all four CD4+ subsets. Compared with healthy donors, patients appeared to share more similar naive, central memory and regulatory TCRB repertoires.

The authors reverse transcribed all of the isolated RNA, so sequencing captured expressed TCRB transcripts. This table comes from immunoSEQ multiplex PCR, and its TCRdb copy is limited to in-frame clones, with some not included. The sample lists 400,000 to 600,000 clones; 25% to 35% were seen once. About this clone: Its antigen is unknown.

The CDR3 runs to 11 residues. Germline-derived CDR1 and CDR2 are SEHNR and FQNEAQ (reference sequence). With 8 bases removed from V and 1 base from J, the gap between germline ends came to 5 bases. The rearrangement joins TRBV7-9 to TRBJ2-5; D remains ambiguous. Sample: naive CD4+ T cells from blood. This TCR came from a man aged 18 to 35 in good health. CDR3 nucleotide sequence: TGTGCCAGCCAGACCCAAGAGACCCAGTACTTC. As protein: CASQTQETQYF.